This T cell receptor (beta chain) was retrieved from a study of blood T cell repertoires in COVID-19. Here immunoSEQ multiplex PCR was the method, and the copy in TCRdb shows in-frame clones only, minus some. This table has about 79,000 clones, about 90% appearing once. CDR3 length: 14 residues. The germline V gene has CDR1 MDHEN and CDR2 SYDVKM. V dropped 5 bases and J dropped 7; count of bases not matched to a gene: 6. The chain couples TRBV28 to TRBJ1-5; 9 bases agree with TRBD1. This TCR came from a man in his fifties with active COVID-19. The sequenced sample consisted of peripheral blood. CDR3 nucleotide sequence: TGTGCCAGCAGTACAGGGGGCGCATCCCAGCCCCAGCATTTT. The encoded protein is CASSTGGASQPQHF.